Listed here are 16 T cell receptor beta chains from one sample, sequenced in a study of T cell repertoires in cytomegalovirus infection. TCRdb re-called the reads through MiXCR, storing one row per CDR3 protein. The sample has 250,000 to 300,000 distinct CDR3 sequences, 20% to 30% seen once. Sample: PBMCs. These receptors came from a human donor in good health (CMV status not recorded). Some clones in this sample may be carry-over from other donors' samples.

This clonotype has at least ten counts. The chain couples TRBV7-2 to TRBJ2-3; no firm D call. V lost 5 bases, J lost 1 base, and 19 bases lay in between. This CDR3 spans 17 amino acids. Germline loops: CDR1 SGHTA, CDR2 FQGNSA. The CDR3 region has the DNA TGTGCCAGCAGCCCCCTACTACGTAGGGTAGGCACAGATACGCAGTATTTT. Amino acids: CASSPLLRRVGTDTQYF.

The chain employs TRBV11-2 and TRBJ2-1, with 10 bases matching TRBD2. Trimming cost V 6 bases and J 10 bases; bases outside gene matches: 12. There are 15 residues in the CDR3. CDR1 and CDR2 from the germline V gene are SGHAT and FQNNGV. The CDR3 here is CASSETLAGELEQFF. As DNA, the CDR3 is TGTGCCAGCAGTGAAACCCTAGCGGGGGAGCTGGAGCAGTTCTTC.

V usage is TRBV6-1 and J usage is TRBJ2-5; D call uncertain. The V gene's germline CDR1 is MNHNS and CDR2 SASEGT. Trimming left V 2 bases short and J 4 bases short, with 8 bases between. The CDR3 loop spans 13 amino acids. CDR3 sequence: CASSEPGTETQYF. The CDR3 DNA sequence: TGTGCCAGCAGTGAACCTGGAACAGAGACCCAGTACTTC.

This clonotype has a handful of counts. The rearrangement links TRBV7-8 to TRBJ2-1; D is unclear. This CDR3 region has 13 residues. Trimming left V 6 bases short and J 4 bases short, with 10 bases between. The germline V gene encodes CDR1 SGHVS and CDR2 FQNEAQ. The chain's CDR3 is CASRRLGYNEQFF. The CDR3 DNA reads as TGTGCCAGCAGACGACTTGGGTACAATGAGCAGTTCTTC.

In this sample, this clonotype turned up a few times. This chain connects TRBV2 to TRBJ1-5; D gene ambiguous. Trimming shortened V by 5 bases and J by 3 bases, and 14 bases separated the two germline ends. CDR1 and CDR2 from the germline V gene are SNHLY and FYNNEI. This CDR3 comprises 15 residues. The CDR3 region has the DNA TGTGCCAGCAGTAGATCTCCGGATTTCAATCAGCCCCAGCATTTT. Translated, it gives CASSRSPDFNQPQHF.

Only a few counts were recorded for this clonotype. The chain is built from TRBV6-2 or TRBV6-3 and TRBJ2-2, with 8 bases matching TRBD2. The ends lost 3 bases at V and 0 bases at J; junction bases unmatched: 9. There are 18 residues in the CDR3. Germline V gene data show CDR1 as MNHEY and CDR2 as SVGEGT. The CDR3 loop is CASSYSRREVTNTGELFF. CDR3 DNA sequence: TGTGCCAGCAGTTATAGTAGGCGGGAGGTAACGAACACCGGGGAGCTGTTTTTT.

This clonotype has a count of ten or more. V gene TRBV7-2 combines with J gene TRBJ2-3; 7 nucleotides line up with TRBD1. V dropped 4 bases and J dropped 2; count of bases not matched to a gene: 15. This CDR3 comprises 18 residues. Germline values: CDR1 SGHTA, CDR2 FQGNSA. The CDR3 DNA follows: TGTGCCAGCAGCTCCACGAGAACAGGGGCCGATTTCACAGATACGCAGTATTTT. The encoded protein is CASSSTRTGADFTDTQYF.

V gene TRBV4-1 combines with J gene TRBJ1-1, with 8 positions matching TRBD1. Trimming at V came to 4 bases and at J to 8 bases, leaving 12 bases not matched to a gene. Germline CDR1 reads MGHRA; CDR2 reads YSYEKL. CDR3 length equals 15 residues. CDR3: CASSPPRPGGKEAFF. DNA for the CDR3: TGCGCCAGCAGCCCCCCCCGACCAGGGGGCAAAGAAGCTTTCTTT.

J is TRBJ2-5 and V is TRBV5-1; D remains ambiguous. The length of the CDR3 is 15 residues. The germline V and J ends were trimmed by 0 bases and 1 base, with 10 bases remaining between them. Germline V CDR1 and CDR2: SGHRS, YFSETQ. In nucleotides, the CDR3 is TGCGCCAGCAGCTTGGAGGGCGGTACCCAAGAGACCCAGTACTTC. It codes for CASSLEGGTQETQYF.

This clonotype was picked up many times. The chain uses TRBV7-2 and TRBJ2-7, with 8 bases identical to TRBD2. V was clipped by 4 bases and J by 2 bases; unmatched bases: 4. The CDR3 loop spans 14 amino acids. Germline V gene lookup returns CDR1 SGHTA and CDR2 FQGNSA. The CDR3 nucleotides read TGTGCCAGCAGCTCGTCGGGACTAGCCTACGAGCAGTACTTC. Residues: CASSSSGLAYEQYF.

This clonotype was counted only a few times. The genes are TRBV28 and TRBJ2-4, with no clear D. The V end lost 4 bases, the J end lost 3 bases, and 10 bases lay between the germline ends. The germline gives CDR1 MDHEN, CDR2 SYDVKM. The CDR3 length is 14 residues. CDR3 sequence (DNA): TGTGCCAGCAGTTCCCGGGTAGGCAAAAACATTCAGTACTTC. Protein: CASSSRVGKNIQYF.

This clonotype was seen a handful of times. The chain has TRBV7-6 and TRBJ1-6; tentative D call: TRBD1 (6 bases). V lost 1 base, J lost 7 bases, and 14 bases lay in between. The germline gives CDR1 SGHVS, CDR2 FNYEAQ. The CDR3 spans 16 residues. CDR3 residues: CASSLEQGFYNSPLHF. The CDR3 DNA is TGTGCCAGCAGCTTAGAACAGGGTTTCTACAATTCACCCCTCCACTTT.

The gene calls are TRBV7-2 and TRBJ2-2; D possibly corresponds to TRBD1 (5 bases). CDR1 is SGHTA and CDR2 is FQGNSA in the germline V gene. This CDR3 comprises 12 residues. With 4 bases removed from V and 7 bases from J, the gap between germline ends came to 7 bases. CDR3 coding DNA: TGTGCCAGCAGCTCAGGGTTCGGGGAGCTGTTTTTT. Translating gives CASSSGFGELFF. The whole variable domain, remainder taken from reference TRBV7-2 and TRBJ2-2, is GAGVSQSPSNKVTEKGKDVELRCDPISGHTALYWYRQSLGQGLEFLIYFQGNSAPDKSGLPSDRFSAERTGGSVSTLTIQRTQQEDSAVYLCASSSGFGELFFGEGSRLTVL.

This clonotype was picked up many times. The chain is built from TRBV6-2 or TRBV6-3 and TRBJ2-1; no firm D call. CDR1 is MNHEY and CDR2 is SVGEGT in the germline V gene. The CDR3 runs 15 residues. Trimming took off 2 bases at V and 4 bases at J, with 12 bases between the two ends. The DNA of the CDR3 is TGTGCCAGCAGTTACGAGACTTCGGCGTACAATGAGCAGTTCTTC. Residues: CASSYETSAYNEQFF.

This chain connects TRBV4-1 to TRBJ2-5; 9 bases align to TRBD1. This CDR3 comprises 15 residues. The ends lost 1 base at V and 4 bases at J; junction bases unmatched: 4. Germline-derived CDR1 and CDR2 are MGHRA and YSYEKL. DNA of the CDR3: TGCGCCAGCAGCCAAGGGGACAGGGCCCGAGAGACCCAGTACTTC. Encoded protein: CASSQGDRARETQYF.

The V and J genes are TRBV4-1 and TRBJ2-7, with D unresolved. Trimming cost V 3 bases and J 7 bases, with 16 bases left between them. The germline gives CDR1 MGHRA, CDR2 YSYEKL. The CDR3 runs to 14 residues. The CDR3 loop reads CASSHPQQLEEQYF. Here the CDR3 DNA reads TGCGCCAGCAGCCACCCCCAACAGCTTGAAGAGCAGTACTTC.